This paragraph reports one TCR beta chain. No antigen is known for it. Looked up from germline, CDR1 is SGHNT and CDR2 is YENEEA. The CDR3 has 16 amino acids. V lost 5 bases, J lost 6 bases, and 12 bases stayed unmatched. The data were obtained in a study of cytomegalovirus exposure and HLA in healthy donors. Study-level background: Earlier findings included roughly 120 million unique TCR beta sequences obtained from about 179 million T cells.

The PCR made use of 60 Vbeta and 13 Jbeta primers. The method was immunoSEQ multiplex PCR; TCRdb's version includes in-frame clones alone and lacks a portion of them. The sample includes 160,000 or so clones, just over 70% of them seen just once. General study points: The likely explanation for a cluster of highly shared sequence variants was sequencing artifact. The study put some 160 TCR beta chains on its list as cytomegalovirus-associated. Researchers reported from a later analysis that most CMV-associated TCR beta chains appeared HLA-restricted.

Input material: PBMCs. This TCR came from a young man in good health and CMV-seropositive. The chain is built from TRBV11-3 and TRBJ2-5; 10 nucleotides align to TRBD2. The CDR3 DNA follows: TGTGCCAGCAGCCCCAGCGGGGGGGCCGTTGGCAAGACCCAGTACTTC. It is translated as CASSPSGGAVGKTQYF.